This T cell receptor beta chain was identified in a study of shared clonotypes between healthy human individuals. Study details: The study used three CD4 naive, three CD4 memory, two CD8 naive and one CD8 memory plate per donor.

Repertoires were generated with immunoSEQ multiplex PCR, while TCRdb's copy carries only in-frame clones and drops some. The data hold roughly 680,000 clones, with over 60% observed a single time. This clone has at least ten counts. As yet, its antigen is unknown. Findings of the study overall: Sampling was confined to blood; repertoires within tissues likely differ. Of the naive CD4 clonotypes, about 5% were shared across a handful of donors.

Germline V CDR1 and CDR2: MDHEN, SYDVKM. The CDR3 loop spans 14 amino acids. The V gene end was trimmed by 8 bases and the J gene end by 1 base; junction bases not matched to a gene: 6. The material sequenced was memory CD4+ T cells sorted from blood. The subset here: CD45RA-negative fraction. This chain links TRBV28 with TRBJ2-3; 7 bases match TRBD1. The receptor's source is a woman in her 30s in good health. CDR3 sequence reads: CASLHGQGTDTQYF. DNA of the CDR3: TGTGCCAGCCTACACGGACAGGGCACAGATACGCAGTATTTT.